This T cell receptor (beta chain) derives from a study of TIL therapy for anti-PD-1-resistant metastatic lung cancer. About the research overall: Patients had a median age of approximately 57 years (range roughly 38-75).

Sample time point: pre-treatment sample, taken before nivolumab and TIL therapy. The germline V gene encodes CDR1 SGHRS and CDR2 YFSETQ. The CDR3 spans 16 residues. The V gene end was trimmed by 4 bases and the J gene end by 3 bases; junction bases not matched to a gene: 10. The immunoSEQ assay was v3. Survey-level samples got roughly 1.9 million read pairs; deep-level samples got about 5-6.5 million. Profiled with immunoSEQ multiplex PCR; TCRdb holds only in-frame clones, not every one. The sample carries tens of thousands of clones, 69% recorded once. The receptor's source is a person aged 25 to 80 with non-small cell lung cancer. The V gene is TRBV5-1, the J gene TRBJ2-5, with 9 bases matching TRBD1. The sample consisted of blood, taken at baseline. The CDR3 DNA sequence: TGCGCCAGCAGCCAGGTACCGGGACAGGGCGAAGAGACCCAGTACTTC. Translating it yields CASSQVPGQGEETQYF.